This T cell receptor beta chain comes out of a study of cytomegalovirus exposure and HLA in healthy donors. Primers: 60 Vbeta forward and 13 Jbeta reverse. TCRdb's copy holds only in-frame clones and misses some; the assay was immunoSEQ multiplex PCR. The sample consists of some 150,000 clones, approximately 60% of them appearing once. This clonotype was obtained from a woman aged 60-70 years in good health and CMV-seropositive. Source material: PBMCs.

CDR3 residues: CAISGGQGGQETQYF. CDR3 nucleotides: TGTGCCATCAGTGGCGGACAGGGAGGTCAAGAGACCCAGTACTTC. This sequence joins TRBV10-3 and TRBJ2-5; 8 bases are shared with TRBD1. J was trimmed by 2 bases and V by 4 bases; bases with no gene match: 6. The length of the CDR3 is 15 residues. CDR1 is ENHRY, CDR2 SYGVKD, per germline.